The T cell receptor (beta chain) under discussion was sequenced for a study of early T cells in non-severe SARS-CoV-2 infection. Study-wide context: Chains were unpaired, as sequencing was done on bulk RNA from unsorted whole blood.

This clonotype was recorded many times. Its antigen remains unidentified. The study's findings and limits: Matching against VDJdb likely underestimated virus-specific expansions, favoring anti-spike CD8.

V shed 0 bases and J shed 2 bases, with 14 bases lying between them. The germline CDR1 and CDR2 sequences are SEHNR and FQNEAQ (reference sequence). The CDR3 runs 16 residues. Unique molecular identifier tags were affixed to discrete cDNA molecules. Each CDR3 protein is one row after TCRdb ran MiXCR on the 5' RACE reads. The data show approximately 89,000 distinct CDR3 sequences, more than 13% seen once. The rearrangement uses TRBV7-9 and TRBJ2-7; D not certain. This receptor was obtained from an adult who was a healthcare worker with PCR-confirmed SARS-CoV-2 infection or an uninfected control (not recorded which). The specimen sequenced was whole blood. The CDR3 nucleotides read TGTGCCAGCAGCTTAGCTCGGGCTTACGTACCCTACGAGCAGTACTTC. This encodes CASSLARAYVPYEQYF.